The 19 T cell receptor beta chains presented below share a single source sample, sequenced in a study of blood T cell repertoires in COVID-19. Sequencing was performed with immunoSEQ multiplex PCR; in TCRdb, only in-frame clones are kept and a portion is missing. The sample lists under 250,000 clones; roughly nine tenths were seen once. Sequencing was done on a sample of peripheral blood. Source of these receptors: a man aged 35 to 55 with acute or convalescent COVID-19.

V usage is TRBV24-1 and J usage is TRBJ2-7, with TRBD1 identical over 12 bases. Germline CDR1 reads KGHDR; CDR2 reads SFDVKD. There are 16 residues in the CDR3. V was clipped by 5 bases and J by 2 bases; unmatched bases: 6. For the CDR3, the DNA is TGTGCCACCAGTGGTATCGGGACAGGGGGCCCCTACGAGCAGTACTTC. The encoded protein is CATSGIGTGGPYEQYF.

This chain joins TRBV27 and TRBJ1-4, with D perhaps TRBD1 (5 bases). Germline assignment: CDR1 MNHEY and CDR2 SMNVEV (reference sequence). CDR3 size: 14 residues. With 0 bases removed from V and 7 bases from J, the gap between germline ends came to 9 bases. The DNA of the CDR3 is TGTGCCAGCAGTTTATCCCGACAGAGTGAAAAACTGTTTTTT. Amino acids: CASSLSRQSEKLFF.

The rearrangement links TRBV3-1 (or the pseudogene TRBV3-2) to TRBJ2-1; 12 bases align to TRBD2. The CDR3 loop spans 14 amino acids. With 4 bases clipped from V and 8 bases from J, the junction kept 3 bases outside the gene matches. Germline lookup yields CDR1 LGHDT and CDR2 YNNKEL (reference sequence). The CDR3 region is CASSPSGRAYEQFF. In nucleotides, the CDR3 is TGTGCCAGCAGCCCTAGCGGGAGGGCCTATGAGCAGTTCTTC.

This chain joins TRBV27 and TRBJ2-4; weak D call: TRBD2 (7 bases). CDR3 size: 13 residues. The V end lost 7 bases, the J end lost 9 bases, and 16 bases lay between the germline ends. Germline lookup yields CDR1 MNHEY and CDR2 SMNVEV (reference sequence). Here the CDR3 DNA reads TGTGCCAGCAACACTCGGGGGGCCGGCATTCAGTACTTC. Residues: CASNTRGAGIQYF.

The chain carries TRBV7-9 and TRBJ1-4; 7 bases line up with TRBD1. The CDR3 is 16 residues long. Germline V gene sequence: CDR1 SEHNR, CDR2 FQNEAQ (reference sequence). V dropped 3 bases and J dropped 6; count of bases not matched to a gene: 10. CDR3 amino acids: CASSFTGGGAHEKLFF. The CDR3 DNA sequence: TGTGCCAGCAGCTTCACCGGAGGGGGCGCCCATGAAAAACTGTTTTTT. Using reference TRBV7-9 and TRBJ1-4 for the parts outside the CDR3, the full variable domain is DTGVSQNPRHKITKRGQNVTFRCDPISEHNRLYWYRQTLGQGPEFLTYFQNEAQLEKSRLLSDRFSAERPKGSFSTLEIQRTEQGDSAMYLCASSFTGGGAHEKLFFGSGTQLSVL.

The J gene is TRBJ1-1, the V gene TRBV10-3, with a weak D call TRBD1 (6 bases). Per germline, CDR1 ENHRY and CDR2 SYGVKD. V was clipped by 5 bases and J by 1 base, with 17 bases between them. This CDR3 spans 16 amino acids. As DNA, the CDR3 is TGTGCCATCAGTAAAACAGGGCGCCAGGGGAACACTGAAGCTTTCTTT. Translating gives CAISKTGRQGNTEAFF.

J is TRBJ1-2 and V is TRBV6-5; the D gene is possibly TRBD1 (5 bases). Germline CDR1 reads MNHEY; CDR2 reads SVGAGI. The CDR3 has 14 residues. Between the trimmed V and J ends, which lost 2 bases and 1 base, there was a span of 8 bases. In DNA form, the CDR3 reads TGTGCCAGCAGTTACAAGGGGATTAACTATGGCTACACCTTC. Translated: CASSYKGINYGYTF.

V and J are TRBV5-1 and TRBJ2-7; D is possibly TRBD2 (7 bases). The CDR3 length is 16 residues. The V gene lost 4 bases and the J gene lost 3 bases, with 20 bases spanning the gap. Germline CDR1 reads SGHRS; CDR2 reads YFSETQ. In DNA form, the CDR3 reads TGCGCCAGCAGCCCCGGAGTGGCGGGGGCCCGCTACGAGCAGTACTTC. It specifies CASSPGVAGARYEQYF.

J is TRBJ2-7 and V is TRBV11-1, with 12 positions matching TRBD2. The CDR3 contains 15 residues. Germline trimming cut 1 base from V and 5 bases from J; bases unmatched to any gene: 3. Germline-derived CDR1 and CDR2 are SGHAT and FQDESV (reference sequence). This CDR3 is CASSLGLAGVNEQYF. The CDR3 nucleotides are TGTGCCAGCAGCTTAGGACTAGCGGGAGTGAACGAGCAGTACTTC.

The V call is TRBV6-2 or TRBV6-3, the J call TRBJ2-7; 9 nucleotides align to TRBD1. V trimming: 6 bases; J trimming: 6 bases; junction bases outside the gene matches: 12. The CDR3 has 15 amino acids. The germline V gene has CDR1 MNHEY and CDR2 SVGEGT. The CDR3 sequence is CASSNYRGQGSEQYF. The DNA of the CDR3 is TGTGCCAGCAGCAATTACAGGGGACAGGGCTCCGAGCAGTACTTC.

This clone was detected a few times. The rearrangement joins TRBV7-2 to TRBJ1-6; the match to TRBD1 covers 8 bases. The CDR3 runs to 18 residues. J lost 0 bases, V lost 2 bases, and 6 bases had no gene match. In germline, CDR1 is SGHTA, CDR2 FQGNSA. CDR3 protein: CASSLRQGSISYNSPLHF. The CDR3 DNA sequence: TGTGCCAGCAGCTTAAGACAGGGGTCCATCTCCTATAATTCACCCCTCCACTTT.

The chain recombines TRBV5-5 with TRBJ1-5; 7 bases match TRBD1. CDR3 length: 14 amino acids. The trim removed 0 bases at V and 6 bases at J, leaving 3 bases unmatched. CDR1 and CDR2 from the germline V gene are SGHKS and YYEKEE (reference sequence). The DNA for the CDR3 is TGTGCCAGCAGCTTGGAACAGGGGAGTCAGCCCCAGCATTTT. This encodes CASSLEQGSQPQHF.

The rearrangement joins TRBV6-5 to TRBJ2-7; D is possibly TRBD2 (6 bases). The germline CDR1 and CDR2 sequences are MNHEY and SVGAGI. The CDR3 runs 14 residues. The germline V and J ends were trimmed by 3 bases and 2 bases, with 11 bases remaining between them. CDR3 nucleotide sequence: TGTGCCAGCAGTTATCAACGGGAGACCTACGAGCAGTACTTC. Protein: CASSYQRETYEQYF.

The V and J genes are TRBV19 and TRBJ1-5, with TRBD1 matching over 9 bases. Germline assignment: CDR1 LNHDA and CDR2 SQIVND (reference sequence). The J segment lost 7 bases and the V segment lost 3 bases, leaving 7 bases of the junction unmatched. The CDR3 has 15 residues. The CDR3 spells CASSIPGDRVQPQHF. CDR3 bases: TGTGCCAGTAGTATCCCCGGGGACAGGGTACAGCCCCAGCATTTT.

The chain couples TRBV5-1 to TRBJ2-7; unclear D gene. Germline-derived CDR1 and CDR2 are SGHRS and YFSETQ. V was shortened by 0 bases and J by 0 bases, with 16 bases between the two germline ends. The CDR3 length is 17 residues. The CDR3 coding sequence is TGCGCCAGCAGCTTGGGGCCTGCAGGAATGAGCTCCTACGAGCAGTACTTC. Its translation: CASSLGPAGMSSYEQYF.

J is TRBJ1-5 and V is TRBV2, with 7 bases aligning to TRBD1. V lost 0 bases to trimming and J lost 5 bases; unmatched junction nucleotides: 4. This CDR3 has 15 amino acids. Germline values: CDR1 SNHLY, CDR2 FYNNEI. The DNA for the CDR3 is TGTGCCAGCAGTGAAGCGGCTGGGACAGATCAGCCCCAGCATTTT. It codes for CASSEAAGTDQPQHF.

The chain uses TRBV7-2 and TRBJ2-2; D is perhaps TRBD2 (6 bases). CDR3 length equals 15 residues. Germline V gene sequence: CDR1 SGHTA, CDR2 FQGNSA. V lost 3 bases, J lost 5 bases, and 13 bases lay in between. DNA of the CDR3: TGTGCCAGCAGCTTGGGGCTAGCGTGGACCGGGGAGCTGTTTTTT. This translates into CASSLGLAWTGELFF.

This sequence joins TRBV4-1 and TRBJ2-5; 7 nucleotides agree with TRBD1. J lost 7 bases, V lost 4 bases, and 9 bases had no gene match. CDR3 length: 14 amino acids. Germline CDR1 and CDR2: MGHRA and YSYEKL. CDR3 protein: CASSPTKGAGTQYF. DNA for the CDR3: TGCGCCAGCAGCCCCACCAAGGGGGCCGGGACCCAGTACTTC.

The rearrangement uses TRBV5-6 and TRBJ2-7; 12 nucleotides line up with TRBD2. This CDR3 is built from 14 residues. V dropped 5 bases and J dropped 4; count of bases not matched to a gene: 4. Looked up from germline, CDR1 is SGHDT and CDR2 is YYEEEE. CDR3 in amino acids: CASRLGLAGYEQYF. Written as DNA, the CDR3 is TGTGCCAGCAGGCTCGGACTAGCGGGATACGAGCAGTACTTC.